This T cell receptor beta chain was identified in a study of molecular identifiers for immune sequencing clone quantification. From around 20,000 to 1,000,000 sorted cells, naive CD8 libraries were generated with 10%, 30% or 50% RNA. TCRdb analysed the PCR reads with MiXCR anew, one entry per CDR3 protein. The sample lists more than 250,000 distinct CDR3 sequences; about a fifth were seen once. This clonotype was picked up many times. The V end was cut by 1 base, the J end by 10 bases, with 5 bases between. CDR3 length: 11 residues. The germline gives CDR1 SGHTA, CDR2 FQGNSA. The clonotype originates from a human donor in good health. Some libraries in this study had Jurkat cell RNA spiked in. Sequenced material: naive CD8+ T cells from blood, with Jurkat cell RNA spiked in. Subset: FACS-sorted CD8+CD4-CCR7+CD45RA+ naive T cells. The V and J genes are TRBV7-2 and TRBJ2-1, with D uncertain. The CDR3 spells CASSLGQEQFF. In DNA form, the CDR3 reads TGTGCCAGCAGCTTAGGACAAGAGCAGTTCTTC. Using reference TRBV7-2 and TRBJ2-1 for the parts outside the CDR3, the full variable domain is GAGVSQSPSNKVTEKGKDVELRCDPISGHTALYWYRQSLGQGLEFLIYFQGNSAPDKSGLPSDRFSAERTGGSVSTLTIQRTQQEDSAVYLCASSLGQEQFFGPGTRLTVL.